This TCR beta chain was recorded in a study of blood T cell repertoires in COVID-19. On the study more broadly: Spain, Italy and the United States supplied samples that represented acute and convalescent COVID-19. The analysed material was cDNA or gDNA that came from T cells, B-cell-depleted T cells, or PBMCs.

The study recruited people aged roughly 18 to 100 years across approximately 24 US areas. Germline V CDR1 and CDR2: SGHTA, FQGTGA. V lost 11 bases, J lost 5 bases, and 21 bases lay in between. This CDR3 is built from 14 residues. Original processing methods: Reference gene primer amplification gave nucleated cell count estimates. Sequencing used immunoSEQ multiplex PCR; TCRdb keeps in-frame clones, though not all of them. V, J and clone size are taken as reported in that table, and D and trimming were inferred from the DNA itself. The sample lists roughly 250,000 clones; 80% to 90% were seen once. Sequenced input: PBMCs or T cells enriched from blood (not recorded which). V gene TRBV7-3 combines with J gene TRBJ1-1; TRBD1 might be the D (5 bases). This TCR was sampled from a woman aged 25 to 45 who had recovered from COVID-19. CDR3 sequence reads: CAQAKAGPVTEAFF. The CDR3 nucleotides are TGTGCCCAAGCTAAGGCAGGGCCTGTTACTGAAGCTTTCTTT.